This T cell receptor (beta chain) was obtained from a study of shared clonotypes between healthy human individuals. CDR3 size: 16 residues. CDR1 MDHEN and CDR2 SYDVKM come from the germline V gene. Trimming took off 7 bases at V and 2 bases at J, with 17 bases between the two ends. Sorted-subset replicate PCRs used roughly 180 ng DNA, about 30,000 T cell genomes. Some clones are missing from TCRdb's copy, which holds only in-frame ones; the method was immunoSEQ multiplex PCR. The sample contains around 2.5 million clones, 80% to 95% of which appear only once. The table lists this clone with a count of one.

The chain joins TRBV28 to TRBJ1-4; D might be TRBD1 (6 bases). Sequences were obtained from naive CD4+ T cells from PBMCs. Subset denoted: CD45RA+ positively selected. The sequence derives from a man aged 18 to 30 in good health. Some clones in this sample may be carry-over from other donors' samples. Here the CDR3 DNA reads TGTGCCAGCACAGCAGGGGTGAGAAGCACTAATGAAAAACTGTTTTTT. Translation: CASTAGVRSTNEKLFF. The whole variable domain, remainder taken from reference TRBV28 and TRBJ1-4, is DVKVTQSSRYLVKRTGEKVFLECVQDMDHENMFWYRQDPGLGLRLIYFSYDVKMKEKGDIPEGYSVSREKKERFSLILESASTNQTSMYLCASTAGVRSTNEKLFFGSGTQLSVL.